These 10 T cell receptor beta chains were sequenced from one sample in a study of T-cell reconstitution after alpha-beta-depleted transplantation in children. Their cognate antigens are unknown. This sample's TCRbeta library carried unique molecular identifier barcodes. TCRdb used MiXCR to reprocess the PCR reads, holding one entry per CDR3 protein. The repertoire includes 250,000 to 300,000 distinct CDR3 sequences, 6% to 10% of them detected once, and approximately 8.6% sits in the top ten. The study, taken as a whole, reports: It was newly produced T cells that mostly accounted for T-cell counts and diversity one year after transplant.

Material: peripheral blood, obtained 360 days after TCRalphabeta/CD19-depleted stem cell transplant. These receptors all come from a female patient aged 2-9 years who had a stem cell transplant for Fanconi anemia, so the T cells may come from the graft donor.

This clonotype was detected a few times. The rearrangement links TRBV10-3 to TRBJ1-2; 11 bases agree with TRBD1. Germline V gene data show CDR1 as ENHRY and CDR2 as SYGVKD. The CDR3 length is 13 residues. With V trimmed by 6 bases and J by 7 bases, 4 bases remained unmatched. The CDR3 bases are TGTGCCATCAGCCCGGACAGGGGGCTTGGCTACACCTTC. Encoded protein: CAISPDRGLGYTF.

This clonotype was seen many times. The J gene is TRBJ2-5, the V gene TRBV7-2, with D unclear. V lost 5 bases to trimming and J lost 2 bases, with 12 bases between them. Germline loops: CDR1 SGHTA, CDR2 FQGNSA. The CDR3 totals 14 residues. In DNA form, the CDR3 reads TGTGCCAGCAGCCAATTACACGTACAAGAGACCCAGTACTTC. Translation gives CASSQLHVQETQYF.

This clonotype turned up a few times. The rearrangement links TRBV7-3 to TRBJ2-5; 8 bases line up with TRBD1. V gave up 3 bases and J gave up 5 bases; unmatched junction bases: 5. Germline CDR1 SGHTA, CDR2 FQGTGA. CDR3 size: 14 residues. The CDR3 nucleotides read TGTGCCAGCAGCTTTCAGGGGGCTTGGGAGACCCAGTACTTC. Its translation: CASSFQGAWETQYF.

This clonotype was observed a handful of times. The J gene is TRBJ1-1, the V gene TRBV20-1; maybe TRBD1 (5 bases). Between the trimmed V and J ends, which lost 6 bases and 4 bases, there was a span of 12 bases. The CDR3 runs to 12 residues. Germline loops: CDR1 DFQATT, CDR2 SNEGSKA (reference sequence). CDR3: CSAARGFTEAFF. The CDR3 DNA is TGCAGTGCCGCAAGGGGTTTCACTGAAGCTTTCTTT.

Details on this clonotype: A read error may be the cause here, since a much bigger clone is one base away. The chain employs TRBV6-1 and TRBJ2-3; 7 bases map to TRBD2. This CDR3 is built from 14 residues. CDR1 is MNHNS, CDR2 SASEGT, per germline. V gave up 8 bases and J gave up 2 bases; unmatched junction bases: 7. CDR3 sequence: CASWKAGDTDTQYF. As DNA, the CDR3 is TGTGCCAGCTGGAAGGCGGGGGACACAGATACGCAGTATTTT.

This clonotype was observed at least ten times. The gene calls are TRBV13 and TRBJ2-3; tentatively, D is TRBD1 (6 bases). CDR3 length equals 14 residues. Germline values: CDR1 PRHDT, CDR2 FYEKMQ (reference sequence). V shed 5 bases and J shed 1 base, with 10 bases lying between them. The CDR3 DNA is TGTGCCAGCAGCAGCCGGACAGGCACAGATACGCAGTATTTT. Its protein is CASSSRTGTDTQYF.

The chain carries TRBV20-1 and TRBJ2-1; D not resolved. This CDR3 comprises 13 residues. Per the germline V gene, CDR1 is DFQATT and CDR2 is SNEGSKA (reference sequence). The V and J ends lost 0 bases and 7 bases respectively, with 10 bases between them. The CDR3 is CSARDISLNEQFF. CDR3 nucleotides: TGCAGTGCTAGAGATATATCGCTGAATGAGCAGTTCTTC.

This clonotype was detected many times. CDR3 sequence (DNA): TGCAGTGCCCCGAACCCTGCTGGGGCCAACGTCCTGACTTTC. Translation: CSAPNPAGANVLTF. This chain uses TRBV20-1 with TRBJ2-6; D gene unclear. The germline CDR1 and CDR2 sequences are DFQATT and SNEGSKA (reference sequence). The CDR3 loop spans 14 amino acids. Deletions cut 6 bases from V and 2 bases from J, with 11 bases between.

This clonotype was detected a few times. The chain couples TRBV5-1 to TRBJ2-7, with 11 bases lining up with TRBD1. V was clipped by 0 bases and J by 7 bases; unmatched bases: 9. CDR3 length equals 16 residues. Germline lookup yields CDR1 SGHRS and CDR2 YFSETQ. The CDR3 sequence is CASSLGTGTGGREQYF. The CDR3 coding sequence is TGCGCCAGCAGCTTGGGGACCGGGACAGGGGGACGAGAGCAGTACTTC.

This clonotype was seen many times. The J gene is TRBJ1-2, the V gene TRBV7-9; 7 nucleotides match TRBD1. Germline CDR1 and CDR2: SEHNR and FQNEAQ (reference sequence). The V gene end was trimmed by 2 bases and the J gene end by 8 bases; junction bases not matched to a gene: 8. The CDR3 is made up of 14 amino acids. CDR3 loop: CASSLTTGASGYTF. CDR3 DNA: TGTGCCAGCAGCTTAACAACAGGGGCGTCGGGCTACACCTTC.